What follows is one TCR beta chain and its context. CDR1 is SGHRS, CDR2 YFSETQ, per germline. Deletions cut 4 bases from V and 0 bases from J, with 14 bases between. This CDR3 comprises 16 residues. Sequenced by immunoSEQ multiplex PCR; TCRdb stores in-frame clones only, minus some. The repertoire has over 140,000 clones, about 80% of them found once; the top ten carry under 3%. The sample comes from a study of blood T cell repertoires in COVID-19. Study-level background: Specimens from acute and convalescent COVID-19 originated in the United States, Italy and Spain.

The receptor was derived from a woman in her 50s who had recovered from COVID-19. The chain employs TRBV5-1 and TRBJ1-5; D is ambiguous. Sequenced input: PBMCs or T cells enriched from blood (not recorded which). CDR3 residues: CASSPRGISSNQPQHF. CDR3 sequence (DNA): TGCGCCAGCAGCCCCAGAGGGATTTCTAGCAATCAGCCCCAGCATTTT.